Given below is one T cell receptor (beta chain) in context. The target antigen is unknown. This CDR3 spans 16 amino acids. Trimming cost V 6 bases and J 3 bases; bases outside gene matches: 12. Germline CDR1 SGHVS, CDR2 FQNEAQ. The sample belongs to a study of EBV T-cell therapy then PD-1 blockade in nasopharyngeal carcinoma. Described treatment: AdE1-LMPpoly-expanded autologous EBV-specific T-cell therapy followed by anti-PD-1 nivolumab. Using immunoSEQ multiplex PCR, the repertoire was profiled, and TCRdb retains in-frame clones only, with some absent. The sample lists approximately 23,000 clones; over 65% were seen once.

The chain uses TRBV7-8 and TRBJ1-1; 8 nucleotides line up with TRBD1. This TCR was recovered from a man aged 40-55 years with nasopharyngeal carcinoma. The starting material was CD8+ T cells from blood, obtained at day -245 from a patient whose treatment included autologous EBV-specific T cells and nivolumab. The CDR3 loop is CASRLDRGRLDTEAFF. CDR3 coding DNA: TGTGCCAGCAGGCTCGACAGGGGAAGGTTGGACACTGAAGCTTTCTTT.